This record looks at one T cell receptor beta chain sequence and its context. This sample stems from a study of T cell changes during pregnancy in multiple sclerosis. The assay was immunoSEQ multiplex PCR, and TCRdb's table has in-frame clones only and misses some. The sample lists some 29,000 clones, 91% occurring once. CDR3 length equals 13 residues. Germline V gene sequence: CDR1 SGHDT, CDR2 YYEEEE. V was trimmed by 0 bases and J by 8 bases, leaving 11 bases between them. The sequence came from a female donor in good health, enrolled as a control in a pregnancy study. The sample in question was CD8+ T cells from peripheral blood mononuclear cells, obtained in the second trimester of pregnancy. The chain is built from TRBV5-6 and TRBJ1-1; possible D gene TRBD1, 6 bases. The CDR3 region is CASSLAGVTEAFF. The DNA for the CDR3 is TGTGCCAGCAGCTTGGCAGGGGTGACGGAAGCTTTCTTT.